The present entry profiles one T cell receptor beta chain with its context. A few counts support this clonotype. It lacks a known antigen. Base qualities are not recorded, but no much larger clone differs from it by a single base. This sample is part of a study of blood T cells in healthy people across ages (dated by TCRdb to the mid-2010s). Broadly, across the study: In model experiments, template switching captured roughly one uniquely barcoded TCR beta cDNA molecule for every two T cells. The donors were divided into four age groups: young (average 16 years), middle-aged (approximately 39), aged (about 60) and long-lived (about 90). Using the same blood draw, the study looked at two additional independent replicas of 1 million unique cDNA reads for two donors, one aged 18 to 30 and the other aged 80 or older. The study measured age-related changes in TCR beta repertoire diversity using deep sequencing normalized with unique cDNA molecular identifiers.

What the authors observed across the whole study: Because the CMV infection status of the donors was unknown, age-related changes in expanded clonotypes may potentially have been confounded. The percentage of naive T cells measured by flow cytometry correlated strongly with observed TCR beta diversity. Compared with the aged group, more naive CD4+ T cells, fewer expanded clones and increased TCR diversity were shown by the long-lived group, suggesting age selection. Observed TCR beta diversity per million T cells fell roughly linearly with age, and a significant reduction was already apparent by age around 40. Total diversity estimates from one million sequenced T cells were considered lower bounds and underestimates. Bulk unsorted PBMC profiling prevented conclusive comparison of naive and antigen-experienced compartments.

The 35 to 40 donors, aged 6 to 90 years, were systemically healthy Caucasian individuals from Russia. About 9.6 milliliters of peripheral blood were collected from each donor into EDTA-treated Vacutainer tubes. PBMCs were isolated by Ficoll-Paque density-gradient centrifugation, with at least 7 million obtained per sample. Trizol reagent was used to extract total RNA from the PBMCs, yielding at least 6 micrograms per sample. For every donor, flow cytometry on a PBMC aliquot measured the percentage of naive CD45RAhigh/CD27high T cells. Preparation of the library involved 5' RACE. The sequencing machine was an Illumina HiSeq 2500. A second PCR of 7 to 11 cycles was performed with a sample-barcoded 5' primer and a J-beta primer mix. A unique molecular identifier was introduced onto each TCR beta cDNA molecule by a template-switch 5' adaptor carrying 12 random nucleotides. At least 2.5 million CDR3-containing paired-end reads were obtained from each sample. All of the RNA was converted into first-strand cDNA using the Mint cDNA synthesis kit, with a TRBC-specific oligonucleotide serving as the primer. All cDNA was treated with uracil-DNA glycosylase and then went through a first 18-cycle PCR with the universal primers M1SS and BC2_uni_R. From the authors' description of their analysis: For normalization, 1 million high-quality reads, each with a distinct molecular identifier, were randomly selected from each sample. Instead of being binned into consensus sequences, reads with shared molecular identifiers were discarded. CDR3 identification, clonotype clustering and error correction used MiTCR with a Q25 quality threshold and the strictest error-elimination algorithm. A nonparametric unseen species model with Euler transformation was used to estimate lower-bound total TCR beta diversity. TCRdb reran the public reads through fastp at Q25 and MiXCR, keeping productive beta chains. Here each entry gathers all rows of one CDR3 protein and keeps the most common genes and DNA. The V and J calls were not made by the authors but by TCRdb's processing. Counted in this sample were roughly 800,000 distinct CDR3 sequences; more than 20% of them appeared once. Roughly 9% of the sample rests with the top ten.

According to the germline V gene, CDR1 reads MNHEY and CDR2 reads SVGAGI. The CDR3, cysteine through phenylalanine, is 12 amino acids long. The entry retains the CDR3 DNA only, 36 bases that are in frame from base 1. These sequences were also reported in another study, on T cells of mothers and their children. The second study also describes: Nine systemically healthy Caucasian individuals, comprising three mothers and their six children, were included as donors. cDNA synthesis used all of the extracted RNA, with 1.5 ug of RNA in each 15 ul reaction. Sample barcodes and 2-4 random nucleotides were added via the M1S primer in the second PCR. Over 9 million TCR beta CDR3 reads came from each mother, compared with about 3.2 million reads from each child. TCR recombination output is similarly shaped by thymic selection in related and unrelated pairs, with a minor effect exerted by inherited differences. Normalized repertoire overlap in related mother-child pairs was always slightly higher than in unrelated mother-child pairs, but the difference was never significant. Persistent microchimeric T cell clones were not detected, at a sensitivity of approximately 98 clones per million clonotypes. The study used deep NGS to compare TCR beta repertoires of mothers and children, seeking features distinguishing related mother-child pairs from unrelated individuals. On average, the children were roughly 11 +/- 4 years old, while the mothers were approximately 40 +/- 4 years old. After adapter ligation was performed with NEBNext reagents, the libraries were sequenced on an Illumina HiSeq 2000 with 100+100 nt paired-end reads. Mother and child libraries were prepared a month apart and sequenced in separate runs to prevent cross-contamination. Each donor had between 500,000 and 2,000,000 distinct TCR beta clonotypes identified. Naive TCR beta clonotypes were estimated from low-frequency clonotypes matched to each donor's FACS-determined naive share, without sorting.

The sequenced material came from blood. Here the chain combines TRBV6-5 and TRBJ2-1; 8 central bases correspond to TRBD1. The J call could be wrong; TRBJ2-7 is a better fit for the DNA end. The receptor was derived from a boy between 10 and 17 years old in good health. In nucleotide form, the sequence is TGTGCCAGCACCGGGACAGGACAAGAGCAGTACTTC. Its amino acids are CASTGTGQEQYF.